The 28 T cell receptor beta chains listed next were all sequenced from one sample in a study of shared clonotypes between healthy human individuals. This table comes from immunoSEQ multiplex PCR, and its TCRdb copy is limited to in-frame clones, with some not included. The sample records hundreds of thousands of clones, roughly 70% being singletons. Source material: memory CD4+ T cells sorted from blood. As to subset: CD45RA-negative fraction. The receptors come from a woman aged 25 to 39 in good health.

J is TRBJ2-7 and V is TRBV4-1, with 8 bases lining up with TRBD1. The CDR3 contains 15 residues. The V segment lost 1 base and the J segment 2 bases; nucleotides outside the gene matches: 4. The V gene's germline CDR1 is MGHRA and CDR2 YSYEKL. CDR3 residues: CASSQGRGPAYEQYF. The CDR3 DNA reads TGCGCCAGCAGCCAAGGCAGGGGGCCAGCCTACGAGCAGTACTTC.

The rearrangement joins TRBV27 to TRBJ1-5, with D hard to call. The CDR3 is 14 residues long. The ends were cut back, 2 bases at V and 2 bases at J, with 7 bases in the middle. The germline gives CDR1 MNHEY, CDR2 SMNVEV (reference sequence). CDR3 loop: CASSLMGGNQPQHF. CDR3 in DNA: TGTGCCAGCAGTTTAATGGGAGGCAATCAGCCCCAGCATTTT.

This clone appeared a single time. The CDR3 is CASSWTGDYNEQFF. For the CDR3, the DNA is TGTGCCAGCAGCTGGACAGGGGACTACAATGAGCAGTTCTTC. This chain joins TRBV11-3 and TRBJ2-1; 9 bases agree with TRBD1. The CDR3 has 14 amino acids. J gave up 3 bases and V 4 bases, and 1 base lay outside the gene matches. In germline, CDR1 is SGHNT, CDR2 YENEEA.

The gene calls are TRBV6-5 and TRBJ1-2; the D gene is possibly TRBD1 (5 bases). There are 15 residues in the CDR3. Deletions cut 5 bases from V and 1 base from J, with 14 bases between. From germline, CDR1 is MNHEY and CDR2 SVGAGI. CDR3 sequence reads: CASSNWDGRNYGYTF. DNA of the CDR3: TGTGCCAGCAGTAACTGGGACGGGCGTAACTATGGCTACACCTTC.

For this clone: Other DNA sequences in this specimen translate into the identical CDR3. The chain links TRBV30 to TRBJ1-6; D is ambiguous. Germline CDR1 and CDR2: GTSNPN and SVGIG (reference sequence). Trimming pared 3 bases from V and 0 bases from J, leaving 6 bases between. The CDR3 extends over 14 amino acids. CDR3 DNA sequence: TGTGCCTGGAGCAGGAGCTCCTATAATTCACCCCTCCACTTT. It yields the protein CAWSRSSYNSPLHF.

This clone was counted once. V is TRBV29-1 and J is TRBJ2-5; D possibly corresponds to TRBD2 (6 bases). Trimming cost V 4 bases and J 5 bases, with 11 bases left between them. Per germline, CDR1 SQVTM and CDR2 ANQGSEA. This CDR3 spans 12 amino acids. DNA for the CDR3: TGCAGCGTTGGTGGACTAAGGGAGACCCAGTACTTC. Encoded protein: CSVGGLRETQYF.

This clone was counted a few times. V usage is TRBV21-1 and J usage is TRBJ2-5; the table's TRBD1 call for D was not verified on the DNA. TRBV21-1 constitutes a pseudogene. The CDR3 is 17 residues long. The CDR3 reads CASRISEQGLRSETQYF. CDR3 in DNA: TGTGCCAGCAGAATATCGGAACAGGGGCTCCGATCGGAGACCCAGTACTTC.

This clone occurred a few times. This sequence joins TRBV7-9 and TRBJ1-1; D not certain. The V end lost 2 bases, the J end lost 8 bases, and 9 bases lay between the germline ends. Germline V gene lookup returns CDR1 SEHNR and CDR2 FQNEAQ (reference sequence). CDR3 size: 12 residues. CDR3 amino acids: CASSLMGNEAFF. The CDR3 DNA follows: TGTGCCAGCAGCTTAATGGGAAACGAAGCTTTCTTT.

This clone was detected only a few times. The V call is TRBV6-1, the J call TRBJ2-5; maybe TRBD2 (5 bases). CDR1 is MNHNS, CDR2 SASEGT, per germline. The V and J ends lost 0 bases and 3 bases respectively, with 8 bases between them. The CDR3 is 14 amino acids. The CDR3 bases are TGTGCCAGCAGTGAAGCCCTAGCTAAAGAGACCCAGTACTTC. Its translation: CASSEALAKETQYF.

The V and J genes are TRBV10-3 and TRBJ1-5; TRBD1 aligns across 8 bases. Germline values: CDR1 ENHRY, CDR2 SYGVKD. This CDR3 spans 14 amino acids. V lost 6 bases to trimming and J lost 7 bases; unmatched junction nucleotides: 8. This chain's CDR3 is CAISPQGVSQPQHF. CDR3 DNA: TGTGCCATCAGCCCACAGGGGGTCAGCCAGCCCCAGCATTTT.

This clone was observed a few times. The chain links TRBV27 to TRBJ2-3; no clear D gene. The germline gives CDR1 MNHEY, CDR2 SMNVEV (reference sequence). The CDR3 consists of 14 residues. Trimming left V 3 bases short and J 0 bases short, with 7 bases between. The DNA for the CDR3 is TGTGCCAGCAGTTTTGGGATTAGCACAGATACGCAGTATTTT. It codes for CASSFGISTDTQYF.

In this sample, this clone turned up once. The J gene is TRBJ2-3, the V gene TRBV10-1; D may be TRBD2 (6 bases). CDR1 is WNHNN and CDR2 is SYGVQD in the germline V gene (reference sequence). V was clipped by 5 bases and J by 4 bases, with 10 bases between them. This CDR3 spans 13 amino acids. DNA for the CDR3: TGCGCCAGCAGTCGGACGGGGGCAGATACGCAGTATTTT. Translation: CASSRTGADTQYF.

CDR3 nucleotides: TGTGCCAGCAGTCTCCACGGGACAGGGTTGGTTGAGCAGTTCTTC. Its protein is CASSLHGTGLVEQFF. J is TRBJ2-1 and V is TRBV28; 9 bases are a match to TRBD1. V lost 5 bases, J lost 9 bases, and 11 bases stayed unmatched. The CDR3 runs to 15 residues. In germline, CDR1 is MDHEN, CDR2 SYDVKM.

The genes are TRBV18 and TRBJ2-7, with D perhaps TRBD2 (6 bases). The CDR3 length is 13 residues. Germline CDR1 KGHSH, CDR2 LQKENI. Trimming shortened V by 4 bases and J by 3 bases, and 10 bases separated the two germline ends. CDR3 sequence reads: CASSRMEGYEQYF. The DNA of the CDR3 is TGTGCCAGCTCACGGATGGAGGGCTACGAGCAGTACTTC. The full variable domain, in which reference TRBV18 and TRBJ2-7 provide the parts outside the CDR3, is NAGVMQNPRHLVRRRGQEARLRCSPMKGHSHVYWYRQLPEEGLKFMVYLQKENIIDESGMPKERFSAEFPKEGPSILRIQQVVRGDSAAYFCASSRMEGYEQYFGPGTRLTVT.

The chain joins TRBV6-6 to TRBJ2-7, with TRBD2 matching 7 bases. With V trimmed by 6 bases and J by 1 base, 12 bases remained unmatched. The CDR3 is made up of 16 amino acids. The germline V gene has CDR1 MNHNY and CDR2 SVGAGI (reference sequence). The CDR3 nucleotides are TGTGCCAGCAGCTCGACTAGCCGGCAAGATTCCTACGAGCAGTACTTC. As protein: CASSSTSRQDSYEQYF.

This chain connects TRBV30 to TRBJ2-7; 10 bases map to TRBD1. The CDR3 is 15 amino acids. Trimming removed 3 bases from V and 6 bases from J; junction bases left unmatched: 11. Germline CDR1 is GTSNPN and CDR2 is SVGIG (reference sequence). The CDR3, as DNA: TGTGCCTGGAGCCCAATTGGGACAGGGGCAGGCGAGCAGTACTTC. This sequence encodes CAWSPIGTGAGEQYF.

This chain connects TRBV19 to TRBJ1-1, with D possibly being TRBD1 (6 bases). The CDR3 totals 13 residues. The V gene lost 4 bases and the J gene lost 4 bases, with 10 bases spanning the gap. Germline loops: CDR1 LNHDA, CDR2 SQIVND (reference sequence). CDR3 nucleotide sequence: TGTGCCAGTAGTAACCAGGGGATCACTGAAGCTTTCTTT. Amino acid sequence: CASSNQGITEAFF.

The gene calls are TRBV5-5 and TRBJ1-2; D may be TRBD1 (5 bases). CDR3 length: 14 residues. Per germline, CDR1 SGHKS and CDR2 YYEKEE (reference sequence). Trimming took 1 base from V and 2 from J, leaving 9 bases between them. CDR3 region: CASSLPGSNYGYTF. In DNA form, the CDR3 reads TGTGCCAGCAGCTTGCCAGGGTCAAACTATGGCTACACCTTC.

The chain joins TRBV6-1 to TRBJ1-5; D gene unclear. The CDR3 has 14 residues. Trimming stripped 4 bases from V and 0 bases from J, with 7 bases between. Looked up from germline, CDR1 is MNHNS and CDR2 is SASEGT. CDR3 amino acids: CASSVLYSNQPQHF. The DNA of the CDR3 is TGTGCCAGCAGTGTCCTGTATAGCAATCAGCCCCAGCATTTT.

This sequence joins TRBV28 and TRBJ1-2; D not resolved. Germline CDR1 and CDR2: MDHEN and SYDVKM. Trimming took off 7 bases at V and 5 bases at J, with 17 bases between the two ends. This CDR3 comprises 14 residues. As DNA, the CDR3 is TGTGCCAGCACCGGGAGCGGCCGTCTGTATGGCTACACCTTC. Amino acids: CASTGSGRLYGYTF.

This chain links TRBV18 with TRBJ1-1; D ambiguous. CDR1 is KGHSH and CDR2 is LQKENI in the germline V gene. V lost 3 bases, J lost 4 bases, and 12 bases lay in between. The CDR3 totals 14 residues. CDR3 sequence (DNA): TGTGCCAGCTCACCCGGCCCCGAGGTCACTGAAGCTTTCTTT. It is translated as CASSPGPEVTEAFF.

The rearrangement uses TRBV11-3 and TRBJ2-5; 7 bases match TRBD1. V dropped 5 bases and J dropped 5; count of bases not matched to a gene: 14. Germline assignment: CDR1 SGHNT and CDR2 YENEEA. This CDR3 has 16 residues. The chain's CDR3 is CASSQPWSGGQETQYF. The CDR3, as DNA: TGTGCCAGCAGCCAGCCATGGTCAGGGGGTCAGGAGACCCAGTACTTC.

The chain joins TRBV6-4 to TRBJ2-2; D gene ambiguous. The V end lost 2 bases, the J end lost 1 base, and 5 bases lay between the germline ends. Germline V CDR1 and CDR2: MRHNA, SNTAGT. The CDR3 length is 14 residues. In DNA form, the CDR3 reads TGTGCCAGCAGTGACGTTGGGAACACCGGGGAGCTGTTTTTT. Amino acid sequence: CASSDVGNTGELFF.

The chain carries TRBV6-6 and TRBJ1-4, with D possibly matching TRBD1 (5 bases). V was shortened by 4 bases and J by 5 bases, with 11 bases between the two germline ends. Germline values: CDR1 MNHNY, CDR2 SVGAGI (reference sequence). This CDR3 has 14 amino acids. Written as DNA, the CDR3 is TGTGCCAGCAGTTTTCAGGAGGGGAATGAAAAACTGTTTTTT. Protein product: CASSFQEGNEKLFF.

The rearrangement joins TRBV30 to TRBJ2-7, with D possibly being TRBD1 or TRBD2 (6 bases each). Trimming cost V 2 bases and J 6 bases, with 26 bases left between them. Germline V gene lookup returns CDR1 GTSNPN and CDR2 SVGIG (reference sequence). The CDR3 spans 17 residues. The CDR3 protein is CAWSLDTGGFTPGEQYF. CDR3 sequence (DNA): TGTGCCTGGAGTCTCGATACCGGGGGCTTCACTCCCGGCGAGCAGTACTTC.

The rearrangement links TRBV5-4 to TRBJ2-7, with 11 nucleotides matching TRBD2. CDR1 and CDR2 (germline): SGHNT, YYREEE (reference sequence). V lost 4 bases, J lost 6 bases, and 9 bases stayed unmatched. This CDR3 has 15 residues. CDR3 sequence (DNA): TGTGCCAGCAGCCGAGGGACTAGCGGAGTACCCGAGCAGTACTTC. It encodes CASSRGTSGVPEQYF. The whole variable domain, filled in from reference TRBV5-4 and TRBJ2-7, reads ETGVTQSPTHLIKTRGQQVTLRCSSQSGHNTVSWYQQALGQGPQFIFQYYREEENGRGNFPPRFSGLQFPNYSSELNVNALELDDSALYLCASSRGTSGVPEQYFGPGTRLTVT.

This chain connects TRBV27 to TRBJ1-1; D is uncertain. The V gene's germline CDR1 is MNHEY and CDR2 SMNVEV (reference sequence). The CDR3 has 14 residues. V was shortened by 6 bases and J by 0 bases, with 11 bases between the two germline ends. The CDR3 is CASRWGTLNTEAFF. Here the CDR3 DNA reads TGTGCCAGCAGATGGGGTACGTTGAACACTGAAGCTTTCTTT.

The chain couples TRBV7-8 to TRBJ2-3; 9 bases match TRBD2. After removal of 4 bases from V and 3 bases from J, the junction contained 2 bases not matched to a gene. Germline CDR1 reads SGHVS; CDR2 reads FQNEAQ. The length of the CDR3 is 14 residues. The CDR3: CASSSGLATDTQYF. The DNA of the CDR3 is TGTGCCAGCAGCTCAGGACTAGCGACAGATACGCAGTATTTT.